What follows are 15 T cell receptor beta chains derived from one specimen sequenced in a study of T cell changes during pregnancy in multiple sclerosis. Here immunoSEQ multiplex PCR was the method, and the copy in TCRdb shows in-frame clones only, minus some. Counted here are approximately 90,000 clones, approximately 93% occurring once; the ten biggest clones make up around 2.3%. This sample comprised peripheral blood, obtained in the first trimester of pregnancy. Source of these receptors: a female donor with multiple sclerosis, enrolled in a pregnancy study.

As DNA, the CDR3 is TGTGCCAGTACTGTGGCGGGGCATACGCAGTATTTT. Protein product: CASTVAGHTQYF. The J gene is TRBJ2-3, the V gene TRBV19; possibly TRBD2 for D (6 bases). Per germline, CDR1 LNHDA and CDR2 SQIVND (reference sequence). The CDR3 runs 12 residues. V shed 7 bases and J shed 7 bases, with 12 bases lying between them. Together with reference TRBV19 and TRBJ2-3, the CDR3 gives the full variable domain: DGGITQSPKYLFRKEGQNVTLSCEQNLNHDAMYWYRQDPGQGLRLIYYSQIVNDFQKGDIAEGYSVSREKKESFPLTVTSAQKNPTAFYLCASTVAGHTQYFGPGTRLTVL.

CDR3 sequence reads: CASTPGLAMETQYF. The CDR3 nucleotides read TGTGCCAGCACCCCGGGACTAGCGATGGAGACCCAGTACTTC. The chain carries TRBV10-3 and TRBJ2-5, with 10 bases that match TRBD2. The CDR3 loop spans 14 amino acids. V was clipped by 10 bases and J by 5 bases; unmatched bases: 10. Looked up from germline, CDR1 is ENHRY and CDR2 is SYGVKD.

The chain carries TRBV25-1 and TRBJ1-1, with 7 positions matching TRBD1. J gave up 1 base and V 6 bases, and 5 bases lay outside the gene matches. The CDR3 totals 14 residues. Germline-derived CDR1 and CDR2 are MGHDK and SYGVNS. The CDR3 sequence: CASSHRGGNTEAFF. The DNA for the CDR3 is TGTGCCAGCAGCCACAGGGGTGGGAACACTGAAGCTTTCTTT. Using reference TRBV25-1 and TRBJ1-1 for the parts outside the CDR3, the full variable domain is EADIYQTPRYLVIGTGKKITLECSQTMGHDKMYWYQQDPGMELHLIHYSYGVNSTEKGDLSSESTVSRIRTEHFPLTLESARPSHTSQYLCASSHRGGNTEAFFGQGTRLTVV.

This clone was recorded once. The V call is TRBV7-9, the J call TRBJ2-1, with D possibly matching TRBD2 (6 bases). The V and J ends lost 5 bases and 7 bases respectively, with 18 bases between them. The CDR3 loop spans 15 amino acids. Germline V gives CDR1 SEHNR, CDR2 FQNEAQ (reference sequence). Written as DNA, the CDR3 is TGTGCCAGCAGCCGGATCAGGGAGGCGGTAAATGAGCAGTTCTTC. Translation: CASSRIREAVNEQFF. The full variable domain, in which reference TRBV7-9 and TRBJ2-1 provide the parts outside the CDR3, is DTGVSQNPRHKITKRGQNVTFRCDPISEHNRLYWYRQTLGQGPEFLTYFQNEAQLEKSRLLSDRFSAERPKGSFSTLEIQRTEQGDSAMYLCASSRIREAVNEQFFGPGTRLTVL.

This rearrangement joins TRBV7-2 to TRBJ2-6; the D is unclear. The CDR3 sequence is 16 residues long. Trimming left V 8 bases short and J 0 bases short, with 14 bases between. The V gene's germline CDR1 is SGHTA and CDR2 FQGNSA. This CDR3 is CASSPQLISGANVLTF. The CDR3 DNA reads TGTGCCAGCTCCCCGCAGTTAATCTCTGGGGCCAACGTCCTGACTTTC.

The chain employs TRBV7-3 and TRBJ2-5; 12 nucleotides agree with TRBD2. This CDR3 comprises 15 residues. With 4 bases clipped from V and 4 bases from J, the junction kept 4 bases outside the gene matches. Germline V gene sequence: CDR1 SGHTA, CDR2 FQGTGA. CDR3 sequence (DNA): TGTGCCAGCAGCTCAAGACTAGCGGGAGTAGAGACCCAGTACTTC. This gives the protein CASSSRLAGVETQYF.

V is TRBV5-6 and J is TRBJ2-4, with 7 bases fitting TRBD1. CDR3 length equals 16 residues. The V gene's germline CDR1 is SGHDT and CDR2 YYEEEE. With 0 bases clipped from V and 3 bases from J, the junction kept 6 bases outside the gene matches. CDR3 residues: CASSLDRGWGKNIQYF. The CDR3 coding sequence is TGTGCCAGCAGCTTGGACAGGGGATGGGGCAAAAACATTCAGTACTTC. The whole variable domain, remainder taken from reference TRBV5-6 and TRBJ2-4, is DAGVTQSPTHLIKTRGQQVTLRCSPKSGHDTVSWYQQALGQGPQFIFQYYEEEERQRGNFPDRFSGHQFPNYSSELNVNALLLGDSALYLCASSLDRGWGKNIQYFGAGTRLSVL.

This chain joins TRBV27 and TRBJ1-5, with D unresolved. This CDR3 has 15 residues. V dropped 5 bases and J dropped 5 bases, with 16 bases sitting between them. Germline V gives CDR1 MNHEY, CDR2 SMNVEV (reference sequence). CDR3 coding DNA: TGTGCCAGCAGTGCGCACTCCGGAGGGTATCAGCCCCAGCATTTT. Protein product: CASSAHSGGYQPQHF.

V is TRBV6-6 and J is TRBJ1-1; 7 bases match TRBD1. The V and J ends lost 5 bases and 0 bases, in that order; junction bases with no gene match: 9. The CDR3 runs 16 residues. Germline values: CDR1 MNHNY, CDR2 SVGAGI (reference sequence). In nucleotides, the CDR3 is TGTGCCAGCAGTCCGCTGACAGGGCGCATGAACACTGAAGCTTTCTTT. It encodes CASSPLTGRMNTEAFF.

This chain connects TRBV5-1 to TRBJ1-5, with D unclear. Germline V lookup: CDR1 SGHRS, CDR2 YFSETQ. The CDR3 covers 14 residues. Deletions cut 0 bases from V and 3 bases from J, with 7 bases between. The CDR3 coding sequence is TGCGCCAGCAGCTTGGACAATTCCAATCAGCCCCAGCATTTT. It encodes CASSLDNSNQPQHF.

The chain links TRBV11-3 to TRBJ1-1, with D tentatively TRBD1 (6 bases). Per the germline V gene, CDR1 is SGHNT and CDR2 is YENEEA. V was trimmed by 6 bases and J by 0 bases, leaving 11 bases between them. The CDR3 consists of 14 residues. The CDR3 loop is CASRDSSLNTEAFF. CDR3 sequence (DNA): TGTGCCAGCAGGGACAGCTCCCTGAACACTGAAGCTTTCTTT. The full variable domain, in which reference TRBV11-3 and TRBJ1-1 provide the parts outside the CDR3, is EAGVVQSPRYKIIEKKQPVAFWCNPISGHNTLYWYLQNLGQGPELLIRYENEEAVDDSQLPKDRFSAERLKGVDSTLKIQPAELGDSAVYLCASRDSSLNTEAFFGQGTRLTVV.

The V gene is TRBV30, the J gene TRBJ1-4; 9 positions match TRBD1. In germline, CDR1 is GTSNPN, CDR2 SVGIG (reference sequence). The CDR3 has 15 residues. CDR3 DNA sequence: TGTGTATCAGGACAGGGGACCCTATTTAATGAAAAACTGTTTTTT. Translating it yields CVSGQGTLFNEKLFF.

V is TRBV2 and J is TRBJ2-1; possibly TRBD2 for D (5 bases). The CDR3 runs 15 residues. The germline V gene encodes CDR1 SNHLY and CDR2 FYNNEI. V was shortened by 7 bases and J by 0 bases, with 13 bases between the two germline ends. The CDR3 loop is CASKATGSSYNEQFF. In nucleotides, the CDR3 is TGTGCCAGCAAAGCGACGGGGAGCTCCTACAATGAGCAGTTCTTC.

This chain connects TRBV13 to TRBJ2-1, with 9 bases fitting TRBD2. The germline gives CDR1 PRHDT, CDR2 FYEKMQ (reference sequence). The CDR3 length is 15 residues. Germline trimming cut 0 bases from V and 6 bases from J; bases unmatched to any gene: 3. In DNA, the CDR3 is TGTGCCAGCAGCTTAGGGCGGGGGGGCCTCAATGAGCAGTTCTTC. It yields the protein CASSLGRGGLNEQFF.

This chain links TRBV28 with TRBJ2-2; perhaps TRBD2 as D (5 bases). The germline V gene encodes CDR1 MDHEN and CDR2 SYDVKM. This CDR3 is 14 amino acids long. V was trimmed by 6 bases and J by 7 bases, leaving 15 bases between them. CDR3 loop: CASRLVLPGGELFF. CDR3 DNA sequence: TGTGCCAGCAGACTAGTTTTACCAGGCGGGGAGCTGTTTTTT.